This T cell receptor (beta chain) was captured by sequencing in a study of shared clonotypes between healthy human individuals. Sequencing was performed with immunoSEQ multiplex PCR; in TCRdb, only in-frame clones are kept and a portion is missing. The sample includes 2 million to 2.5 million clones, approximately 94% of them seen just once. The V end lost 0 bases, the J end lost 8 bases, and 15 bases lay between the germline ends. From germline, CDR1 is MGHRA and CDR2 YSYEKL. This CDR3 is built from 15 residues. Sequenced input: naive CD4+ T cells sorted from blood. As for subset: CD45RA+ positively selected. The V gene is TRBV4-1, the J gene TRBJ2-3; D is unresolved. This receptor was identified in a man aged 18 to 30 in good health. CDR3 sequence: CASSQDRALFGTQYF. The CDR3 DNA follows: TGCGCCAGCAGCCAAGATCGGGCTCTGTTCGGTACGCAGTATTTT.